Below, 4 T cell receptor beta chains from the same sample are listed, as sequenced in a study of T cell repertoires in cytomegalovirus infection. MiXCR, applied by TCRdb to the reads, yields one record per CDR3 protein. The sample records around 350,000 distinct CDR3 sequences, around 18% being singletons. Sequencing used PBMCs. The receptor set was obtained from a human donor in good health (CMV status not recorded). Some clones in this sample may be carry-over from other donors' samples.

V usage is TRBV15 and J usage is TRBJ2-7; tentatively, D is TRBD2 (6 bases). From germline, CDR1 is LNHNV and CDR2 YYDKDF (reference sequence). The V gene lost 3 bases and the J gene lost 2 bases, with 14 bases spanning the gap. This CDR3 is built from 15 residues. This chain's CDR3 is CATSSRDGLTYEQYF. In DNA, the CDR3 is TGTGCCACCAGCAGCCGGGACGGACTAACCTACGAGCAGTACTTC.

This clonotype was recorded many times. The chain has TRBV7-2 and TRBJ2-7; D is unclear. CDR1 SGHTA and CDR2 FQGNSA come from the germline V gene. CDR3 size: 18 residues. Trimming pared 5 bases from V and 0 bases from J, leaving 23 bases between. This CDR3 reads CASSGPGPSRLFSYEQYF. CDR3 DNA sequence: TGTGCCAGCAGCGGCCCGGGCCCCAGCCGATTATTCTCCTACGAGCAGTACTTC.

In this sample, this clonotype turned up many times. The V gene is TRBV5-1, the J gene TRBJ2-7; TRBD2 matches at 7 bases. The CDR3 length is 14 residues. Losses at the gene ends were 4 bases for V and 7 bases for J; bases not matched to a gene: 11. Germline lookup yields CDR1 SGHRS and CDR2 YFSETQ. Here the CDR3 reads CASSPGGGAREQYF. The CDR3 DNA follows: TGCGCCAGCAGCCCCGGCGGGGGAGCGAGGGAGCAGTACTTC.

In this sample, this clonotype turned up a few times. This chain links TRBV20-1 with TRBJ2-1, with 9 bases fitting TRBD2. The CDR3 spans 12 residues. Germline-derived CDR1 and CDR2 are DFQATT and SNEGSKA (reference sequence). This CDR3 is CGGGRAYNEQFF. The CDR3 DNA reads TGCGGGGGCGGGAGGGCCTACAATGAGCAGTTCTTC.